This T cell receptor (beta chain) originates from a study of blood T cell repertoires in COVID-19. About the research overall: Italy, Spain and the United States were the sources of the convalescent and acute COVID-19 samples. PBMCs, B-cell-depleted T cells, or T cells provided the cDNA or gDNA that made up the material.

CDR3 length equals 15 residues. V shed 3 bases and J 4 bases; nucleotides not matched to a gene: 6. CDR1 and CDR2 from the germline V gene are LNHDA and SQIVND (reference sequence). Methods used by the authors: It was from reference gene primer amplification that nucleated cell counts were estimated. TCRdb's copy holds only in-frame clones and misses some; the assay was immunoSEQ multiplex PCR. V, J and clone size were drawn from that table, and D and trimming were deduced from the DNA. The table includes a few hundred thousand clones, around 83% detected once. The chain employs TRBV19 and TRBJ2-1; 7 nucleotides match TRBD1. The receptor's source is a man aged 45 to 65 with active or convalescent COVID-19. The specimen sequenced was peripheral blood. The DNA for the CDR3 is TGTGCCAGTAGTATGGGGACAGTACCGTACAATGAGCAGTTCTTC. Residues: CASSMGTVPYNEQFF.